This is a list of T cell receptor beta chains from one sample in a study of blood T cell repertoires in COVID-19. This table comes from immunoSEQ multiplex PCR, and its TCRdb copy is limited to in-frame clones, with some not included. Among roughly 68,000 clones listed, roughly nine tenths were seen once. Sample: peripheral blood. These receptors were obtained from a man aged 40-49 years with COVID-19, enrolled during active disease. CDR3s include the opening cysteine and the closing phenylalanine or tryptophan. D genes are given only for firm matches. Clone size is stated in some rows and not others, as once, few, many or a class when expanded.

CDR3 protein: CAWSPTPRTENTEAFF; CDR3 DNA: TGTGCCTGGAGTCCGACCCCTCGGACAGAGAACACTGAAGCTTTCTTT; D gene: NA; clone size: once; V gene: TRBV30; J gene: TRBJ1-1
CDR3 protein: CASRTGTSGYTAQYF; CDR3 DNA: TGTGCCAGCCGAACCGGGACTAGCGGTTATACGGCCCAGTACTTC; D gene: TRBD2; clone size: NA; V gene: TRBV3-1/TRBV3-2; J gene: TRBJ2-5
CDR3 protein: CSAVPGHTNEKLFF; CDR3 DNA: TGCAGCGCCGTACCGGGACACACTAATGAAAAACTGTTTTTT; D gene: NA; clone size: NA; V gene: TRBV29-1; J gene: TRBJ1-4
CDR3 protein: CASSLVPGGNQPQHF; CDR3 DNA: TGCGCCAGCAGCTTGGTCCCGGGTGGGAATCAGCCCCAGCATTTT; D gene: NA; clone size: once; V gene: TRBV5-1; J gene: TRBJ1-5
CDR3 protein: CASDRAMPGDEQFF; CDR3 DNA: TGTGCCAGCGACAGGGCGATGCCGGGGGATGAGCAGTTCTTC; D gene: NA; clone size: NA; V gene: TRBV19; J gene: TRBJ2-1
CDR3 protein: CASLGSFEEAFF; CDR3 DNA: TGTGCCAGCCTTGGCTCGTTCGAAGAAGCTTTCTTT; D gene: NA; clone size: NA; V gene: TRBV6-5; J gene: TRBJ1-1
CDR3 protein: CSVLKGLLETQYF; CDR3 DNA: TGCAGCGTCCTGAAGGGACTGTTAGAGACCCAGTACTTC; D gene: NA; clone size: NA; V gene: TRBV29-1; J gene: TRBJ2-5
CDR3 protein: CSGQGTGETQYF; CDR3 DNA: TGCAGCGGCCAGGGGACAGGGGAGACCCAGTACTTC; D gene: TRBD1; clone size: once; V gene: TRBV29-1; J gene: TRBJ2-5
CDR3 protein: CATAGMNNSPLHF; CDR3 DNA: TGTGCCACCGCCGGGATGAATAATTCACCCCTCCACTTT; D gene: NA; clone size: once; V gene: TRBV28; J gene: TRBJ1-6
CDR3 protein: CASKVVTSGVGEQYF; CDR3 DNA: TGCGCCAGCAAAGTTGTGACTAGCGGGGTGGGCGAGCAGTACTTC; D gene: TRBD2; clone size: NA; V gene: TRBV5-1; J gene: TRBJ2-7
CDR3 protein: CASSLLREDTQYF; CDR3 DNA: TGTGCCAGCAGCTTGCTCAGGGAAGATACGCAGTATTTT; D gene: NA; clone size: NA; V gene: TRBV6-5; J gene: TRBJ2-3
CDR3 protein: CASRARGNTEAFF; CDR3 DNA: TGCGCCAGCAGAGCCAGGGGGAACACTGAAGCTTTCTTT; D gene: NA; clone size: NA; V gene: TRBV4-1; J gene: TRBJ1-1
CDR3 protein: CASSSSGAGETQYF; CDR3 DNA: TGTGCCAGTAGCTCTAGCGGGGCGGGAGAGACCCAGTACTTC; D gene: TRBD2; clone size: NA; V gene: TRBV19; J gene: TRBJ2-5
CDR3 protein: CASKLAGNTDTQYF; CDR3 DNA: TGTGCCAGCAAGCTAGCGGGGAACACAGATACGCAGTATTTT; D gene: TRBD2; clone size: NA; V gene: TRBV2; J gene: TRBJ2-3
CDR3 protein: CAGGQGGNQPQHF; CDR3 DNA: TGTGCCGGGGGACAGGGAGGCAATCAGCCCCAGCATTTT; D gene: TRBD1; clone size: NA; V gene: TRBV19; J gene: TRBJ1-5
CDR3 protein: CAISESTGGETQYF; CDR3 DNA: TGTGCCATCAGTGAGTCGACAGGGGGAGAGACCCAGTACTTC; D gene: TRBD1; clone size: NA; V gene: TRBV10-3; J gene: TRBJ2-5
CDR3 protein: CASSLSQDSPQPQHF; CDR3 DNA: TGTGCCAGCAGCTTGTCCCAGGACTCGCCTCAGCCCCAGCATTTT; D gene: NA; clone size: NA; V gene: TRBV5-5; J gene: TRBJ1-5
CDR3 protein: CAIRDPGDEQFF; CDR3 DNA: TGTGCCATCAGGGACCCGGGGGATGAGCAGTTCTTC; D gene: NA; clone size: NA; V gene: TRBV10-3; J gene: TRBJ2-1
CDR3 protein: CASSFQTGGLDSPLHF; CDR3 DNA: TGCGCCAGCAGCTTTCAGACAGGGGGCTTGGATTCACCCCTCCACTTT; D gene: TRBD1; clone size: once; V gene: TRBV5-1; J gene: TRBJ1-6
CDR3 protein: CAISESREAGEKLFF; CDR3 DNA: TGTGCCATCAGTGAGTCCAGGGAGGCGGGTGAAAAACTGTTTTTT; D gene: NA; clone size: NA; V gene: TRBV10-3; J gene: TRBJ1-4
CDR3 protein: CASSWGGGDTQYF; CDR3 DNA: TGTGCCAGCAGCTGGGGGGGTGGAGATACGCAGTATTTT; D gene: TRBD2; clone size: NA; V gene: TRBV7-9; J gene: TRBJ2-3
CDR3 protein: CASSLRQMNEKLFF; CDR3 DNA: TGTGCCAGCAGTTTAAGACAGATGAATGAAAAACTGTTTTTT; D gene: NA; clone size: NA; V gene: TRBV27; J gene: TRBJ1-4
CDR3 protein: CASTNEGGTGNTIYF; CDR3 DNA: TGCGCCAGCACCAATGAAGGGGGCACTGGAAACACCATATATTTT; D gene: TRBD1; clone size: NA; V gene: TRBV5-1; J gene: TRBJ1-3
CDR3 protein: CASRRTSGGNEQFF; CDR3 DNA: TGTGCCAGCCGGAGGACTAGCGGGGGGAATGAGCAGTTCTTC; D gene: TRBD2; clone size: NA; V gene: TRBV3-1/TRBV3-2; J gene: TRBJ2-1
CDR3 protein: CASSQLTSGGPHEQFF; CDR3 DNA: TGTGCCAGCAGCCAGTTAACTAGCGGGGGGCCCCATGAGCAGTTCTTC; D gene: TRBD2; clone size: NA; V gene: TRBV7-3; J gene: TRBJ2-1
CDR3 protein: CAWKITSSSYNEQFF; CDR3 DNA: TGTGCCTGGAAAATAACTAGTTCCTCCTACAATGAGCAGTTCTTC; D gene: NA; clone size: NA; V gene: TRBV30; J gene: TRBJ2-1
CDR3 protein: CASRSGQGTGELFF; CDR3 DNA: TGTGCCAGCAGGTCGGGACAGGGAACCGGGGAGCTGTTTTTT; D gene: TRBD1; clone size: NA; V gene: TRBV28; J gene: TRBJ2-2